This T cell receptor beta chain was sequenced in a study of CD8 T cells in ankylosing spondylitis. Overall study results and limits: A motif in TCR beta, a set of roughly eight highly homologous variants, appeared characteristic of ankylosing spondylitis blood. Reactive arthritis synovial fluid and blood previously showed some of these motif variants. Disease-associated clones were reportedly significantly overrepresented in matched ankylosing spondylitis synovial fluid.

Construction of TCR beta libraries was performed using quantitative 5'-RACE with molecular barcodes. MiXCR, run by TCRdb on the 5' RACE reads, gives a single entry per CDR3 protein. The table has around 300,000 distinct CDR3 sequences, roughly 20% seen once. The CDR3 runs to 16 residues. The ends lost 2 bases at V and 1 base at J; junction bases unmatched: 4. This clonotype has only a few counts. Its antigen is as yet unknown. The rearrangement joins TRBV12-3 or TRBV12-4 to TRBJ2-3; 9 nucleotides match TRBD2. Sample: blood, either unsorted or a sorted T cell fraction (not recorded which). The receptor comes from a female donor with ankylosing spondylitis or in good health (not recorded which). Here the CDR3 reads CASSLMLAGRTDTQYF. The CDR3 DNA is TGTGCCAGCAGTTTAATGCTAGCGGGACGCACAGATACGCAGTATTTT.